The present T cell receptor (beta chain) was sequenced within a study of cytomegalovirus exposure and HLA in healthy donors. Study-wide context: The 120 validation repertoires were produced on the same platform as the roughly 720 repertoires of the first cohort. This was reported in a later analysis.

Study-level findings and limits: In the 95 to 150 validation repertoires, a later analysis found that first-cohort TCR clusters tended to co-occur.

Germline V gene lookup returns CDR1 SNHLY and CDR2 FYNNEI. There are 13 residues in the CDR3. V trimming: 8 bases; J trimming: 3 bases; junction bases outside the gene matches: 3. The method was immunoSEQ multiplex PCR; TCRdb's version includes in-frame clones alone and lacks a portion of them. The sample includes around 99,000 clones, 88% of them seen just once. The donors were part of the validation cohort of over a hundred subjects. That cohort was separate from the first cohort, which comprised 500 to 850 subjects. About this clone itself: Its target is unknown.

The sequenced sample consisted of PBMCs. The V call is TRBV2, the J call TRBJ1-2; 10 bases align to TRBD1. This receptor was taken from a woman under 30 in good health and CMV-seronegative. The CDR3 nucleotides read TGTGCCAGCGGACAGGGGGGGTACTATGGCTACACCTTC. As protein: CASGQGGYYGYTF. Full variable domain (remainder filled in from reference TRBV2 and TRBJ1-2): EPEVTQTPSHQVTQMGQEVILRCVPISNHLYFYWYRQILGQKVEFLVSFYNNEISEKSEIFDDQFSVERPDGSNFTLKIRSTKLEDSAMYFCASGQGGYYGYTFGSGTRLTVV.